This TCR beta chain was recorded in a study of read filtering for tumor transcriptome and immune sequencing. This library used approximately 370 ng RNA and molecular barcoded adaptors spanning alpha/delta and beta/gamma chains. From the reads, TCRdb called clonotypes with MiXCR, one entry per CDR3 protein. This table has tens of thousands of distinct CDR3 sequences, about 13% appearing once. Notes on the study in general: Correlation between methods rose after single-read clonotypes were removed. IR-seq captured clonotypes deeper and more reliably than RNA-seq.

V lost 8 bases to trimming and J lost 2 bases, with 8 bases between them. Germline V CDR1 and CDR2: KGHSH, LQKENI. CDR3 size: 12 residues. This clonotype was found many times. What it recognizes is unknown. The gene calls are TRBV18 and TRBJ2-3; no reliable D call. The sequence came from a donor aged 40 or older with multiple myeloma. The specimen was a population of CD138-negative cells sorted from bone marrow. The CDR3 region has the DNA TGTGCCAGCAGCCCATTCACAGATACGCAGTATTTT. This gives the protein CASSPFTDTQYF.